Sequencing of this TCR beta chain was carried out in a study of blood T cell repertoires in COVID-19. About the study: The United States, Italy and Spain were the sources of the acute and convalescent COVID-19 samples. In each case, the material was cDNA or gDNA derived from T cells, B-cell-depleted T cells, or PBMCs.

Authors' methods: Quantification of nucleated cells was approximated via reference gene primer amplification. Data came from immunoSEQ multiplex PCR; TCRdb stores just in-frame clones and leaves some out. V and J calls and clone size are those listed in that table; D and trimming were worked out from the DNA. The top ten hold around 6% of the sample, which has approximately 100,000 clones, over 85% seen once. Germline V lookup: CDR1 SNHLY, CDR2 FYNNEI. This CDR3 is 14 amino acids long. V shed 6 bases and J shed 7 bases, with 15 bases lying between them. The genes are TRBV2 and TRBJ2-2, with D perhaps TRBD1 (6 bases). This TCR was sampled from a man in his 70s with acute or convalescent COVID-19. The sequencing input was peripheral blood. For the CDR3, the DNA is TGTGCCAGCAGCTGGGACAATCAATACGGGGAGCTGTTTTTT. It translates to CASSWDNQYGELFF. The entire variable domain, with the rest obtained from reference TRBV2 and TRBJ2-2, is as follows: EPEVTQTPSHQVTQMGQEVILRCVPISNHLYFYWYRQILGQKVEFLVSFYNNEISEKSEIFDDQFSVERPDGSNFTLKIRSTKLEDSAMYFCASSWDNQYGELFFGEGSRLTVL.